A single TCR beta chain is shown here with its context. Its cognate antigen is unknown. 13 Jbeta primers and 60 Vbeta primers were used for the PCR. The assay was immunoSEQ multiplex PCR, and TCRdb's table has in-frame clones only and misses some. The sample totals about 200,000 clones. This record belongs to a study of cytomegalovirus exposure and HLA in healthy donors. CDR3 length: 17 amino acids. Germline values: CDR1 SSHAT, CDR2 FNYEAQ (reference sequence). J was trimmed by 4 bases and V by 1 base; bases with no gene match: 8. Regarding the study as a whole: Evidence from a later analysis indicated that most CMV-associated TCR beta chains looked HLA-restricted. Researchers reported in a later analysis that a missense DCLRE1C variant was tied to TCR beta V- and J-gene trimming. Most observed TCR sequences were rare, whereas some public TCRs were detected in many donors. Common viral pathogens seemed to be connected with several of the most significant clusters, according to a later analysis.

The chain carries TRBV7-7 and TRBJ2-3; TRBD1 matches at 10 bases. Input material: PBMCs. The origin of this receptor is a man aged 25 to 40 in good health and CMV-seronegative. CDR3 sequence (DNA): TGTGCCAGCAGCTTAGGGGTGATGGGACAGGGGTCAGATACGCAGTATTTT. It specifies CASSLGVMGQGSDTQYF.